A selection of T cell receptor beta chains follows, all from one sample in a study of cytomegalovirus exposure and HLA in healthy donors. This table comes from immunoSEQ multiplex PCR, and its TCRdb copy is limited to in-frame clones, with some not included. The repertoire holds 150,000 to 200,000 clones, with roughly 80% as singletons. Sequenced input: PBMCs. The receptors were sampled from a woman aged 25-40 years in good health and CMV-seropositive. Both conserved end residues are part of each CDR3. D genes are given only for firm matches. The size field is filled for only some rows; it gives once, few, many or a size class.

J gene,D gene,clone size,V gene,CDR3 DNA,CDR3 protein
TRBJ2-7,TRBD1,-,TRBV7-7,TGTGCTAGCAGCCAAGGACAGGGGTCCCTCGAGCAGTACTTC,CASSQGQGSLEQYF
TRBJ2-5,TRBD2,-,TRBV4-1,TGCGCCAGCAGCCTAGAGCGGGAGACTCACCTCCAAGAGACCCAGTACTTC,CASSLERETHLQETQYF
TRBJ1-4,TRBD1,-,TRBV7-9,TGTGCCAGCAGCCCCTTGACAGGGGGCACGTCTAATGAAAAACTGTTTTTT,CASSPLTGGTSNEKLFF
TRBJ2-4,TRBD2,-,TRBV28,TGTGCCAGCAGGCTAGCGGGAGCCAAAAACATTCAGTACTTC,CASRLAGAKNIQYF
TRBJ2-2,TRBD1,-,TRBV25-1,TGTGCCAGCAGTACTCGTCAGGGGGCGGGCACCGGGGAGCTGTTTTTT,CASSTRQGAGTGELFF
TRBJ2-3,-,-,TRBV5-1,TGCGCCAGCAGCCTAGGCGGGACGGCAGATACGCAGTATTTT,CASSLGGTADTQYF
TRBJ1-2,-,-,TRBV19,TGTGCCAGTAGGAAACAGGGAGCGTCCTATGGCTACACCTTC,CASRKQGASYGYTF
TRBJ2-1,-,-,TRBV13,TGTGCCAGCAGCTCCCCCGAGCGGGCCTACAATGAGCAGTTCTTC,CASSSPERAYNEQFF
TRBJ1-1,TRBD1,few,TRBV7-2,TGTGCCAGCAGCTTAGGAGGGGGCCCGAACACTGAAGCTTTCTTT,CASSLGGGPNTEAFF
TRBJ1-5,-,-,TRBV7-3,TGTGCCAGCAGTCCACAGGGAGATCAGCCCCAGCATTTT,CASSPQGDQPQHF
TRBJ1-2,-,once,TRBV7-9,TGTGCCAGCACCATACCGGCTCCAGGGTACTATGGCTACACCTTC,CASTIPAPGYYGYTF
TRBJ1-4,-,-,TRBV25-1,TGTGCCAGCGCGAAGGGCAGAAGGGGGACCAATGAAAAACTGTTTTTT,CASAKGRRGTNEKLFF
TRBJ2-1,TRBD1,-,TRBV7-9,TGTGCCAGCAGCCCCGACCAACTTGACAGGGGTGAGAGTGAGCAGTTCTTC,CASSPDQLDRGESEQFF
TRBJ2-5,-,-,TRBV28,TGTGCCAGCAGTCTCCCTTTGGTCGGGGGAGAGACCCAGTACTTC,CASSLPLVGGETQYF
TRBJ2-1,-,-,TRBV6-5,TGTGCCAGCAGTTCCCTAGACTGGAGAGAGAACAATGAGCAGTTCTTC,CASSSLDWRENNEQFF
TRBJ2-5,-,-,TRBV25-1,TGTGCCAGCAGTGGTGGACAGTGGCTGGGGACCCAGTACTTC,CASSGGQWLGTQYF
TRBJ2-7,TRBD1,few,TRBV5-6,TGTGCCAGCAGCGGATTAAACCAGGGACAGTACAACGAGCAGTACTTC,CASSGLNQGQYNEQYF
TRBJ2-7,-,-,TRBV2,TGTGCCAGCAGGGCGGAAGGCATCGAGCAGTACTTC,CASRAEGIEQYF
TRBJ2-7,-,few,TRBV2,TGTGCCAGCACCGAGCGGATTTACGAGCAGTACTTC,CASTERIYEQYF
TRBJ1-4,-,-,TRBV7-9,TGTGCCAGCAGCTTAGTTCAGTCGAATGAAAAACTGTTTTTT,CASSLVQSNEKLFF
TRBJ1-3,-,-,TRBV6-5,TGTGCCAGCAGTTACGACAGCTCTGGAAACACCATATATTTT,CASSYDSSGNTIYF
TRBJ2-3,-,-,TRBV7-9,TGTGCCATCGAGGCTAGCACAGATACGCAGTATTTT,CAIEASTDTQYF
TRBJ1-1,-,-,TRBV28,TGTGCCAGCAGTTTGGGAGACGTGGGCGTTTGGGTGAACACTGAAGCTTTCTTT,CASSLGDVGVWVNTEAFF